This entry describes one T cell receptor (beta chain). Its antigen is unidentified. Per the original methods: Junction-only immunoSEQ data arrived without quality scores, meaning filtering differed. Measured with immunoSEQ multiplex PCR; TCRdb has only the in-frame clones, and not every one. V and J calls and clone size come straight from that table; D and trimming were deduced from the DNA. In the table there are more than 2 million clones, around 95% of which are singletons. Germline CDR1 is MNHEY and CDR2 is SVGAGI. The CDR3 is made up of 13 amino acids. V lost 8 bases and J lost 2; bases outside the gene matches: 4. The data were obtained in a study of shared clonotypes between healthy human individuals. General study findings and limits: Larger richness was generally estimated for naive than memory subsets.

Every contributor of samples was a Caucasian grown-up residing in Nashville, Tennessee. Both subsets, CD45RA+ naive and CD45RA-negative memory, were split from the CD4+ cells. The specimen was naive CD4+ T cells sorted from blood. Sample subset: CD45RA+ positively selected. The sequence was obtained from a young man in good health. The rearrangement links TRBV6-5 to TRBJ1-2; TRBD1 matches at 8 bases. In nucleotides, the CDR3 is TGTGCCAGCGCCCGGACAGGGAACTATGGCTACACCTTC. Its protein product is CASARTGNYGYTF.